This TCR beta chain was retrieved from a study of blood T cell repertoires in COVID-19. The count of this clone is one. Here immunoSEQ multiplex PCR was the method, and the copy in TCRdb shows in-frame clones only, minus some. The table shows about 210,000 clones, with about 86% occurring only once. The germline V gene has CDR1 SGHRS and CDR2 YFSETQ. The CDR3 is made up of 14 amino acids. V shed 6 bases, J shed 4 bases, and the junction held 7 bases outside the gene matches. The TCR sequence derives from a woman between 40 and 50 years old with acute COVID-19. This rearrangement joins TRBV5-1 to TRBJ2-1, with 7 bases identical to TRBD2. Material for sequencing was PBMCs or T cells enriched from blood (not recorded which). CDR3 bases: TGCGCCAGCACTATGGGAGGGCCGTACAATGAGCAGTTCTTC. This gives the protein CASTMGGPYNEQFF.